This T cell receptor (beta chain) was captured by sequencing in a study of blood T cell repertoires in COVID-19. Study information: T cells, B-cell-depleted T cells, or PBMCs provided the cDNA or gDNA that served as material.

Authors' methods: Amplification with reference gene primers provided the estimates of nucleated cell counts. This table comes from immunoSEQ multiplex PCR, and its TCRdb copy is limited to in-frame clones, with some not included. V, J and clone size reflect that table, while D and trimming were determined from the DNA. Here the sample spans around 220,000 clones, less than 85% being singletons. Germline V gene lookup returns CDR1 KGHDR and CDR2 SFDVKD. The CDR3 contains 13 residues. V was pared by 4 bases and J by 8 bases, with 5 bases of the junction left unmatched. This rearrangement joins TRBV24-1 to TRBJ2-3; 7 bases fit TRBD1. What was sequenced was peripheral blood. The TCR comes from a woman aged 80 or over with COVID-19, enrolled during active disease. DNA for the CDR3: TGTGCCACCAGTGACCCCTACAGGGGTACGCAGTATTTT. Protein product: CATSDPYRGTQYF.